The 18 T cell receptor beta chains given below trace back to one sample, sequenced in a study of T cell responses to AZD1222 COVID-19 vaccine. The method was immunoSEQ multiplex PCR; TCRdb's version includes in-frame clones alone and lacks a portion of them. The table shows fewer than 150,000 clones, with 84% occurring only once. Source: peripheral blood, taken on day 0 of AZD1222 vaccination. The receptor set was obtained from an adult in good health.

V usage is TRBV19 and J usage is TRBJ2-2; D assignment may be TRBD1 or TRBD2 (6 bases each). This CDR3 is built from 16 residues. With 7 bases removed from V and 3 bases from J, the gap between germline ends came to 18 bases. CDR1 is LNHDA and CDR2 is SQIVND in the germline V gene (reference sequence). The CDR3 reads CASTNSRGPDTGELFF. The CDR3 DNA is TGTGCCAGTACCAATTCCCGGGGGCCTGACACCGGGGAGCTGTTTTTT.

The chain combines TRBV3-1 (or the pseudogene TRBV3-2) with TRBJ2-7, with TRBD1 identical over 11 bases. The CDR3 length is 15 residues. The germline V gene encodes CDR1 LGHDT and CDR2 YNNKEL (reference sequence). V shed 5 bases, J shed 6 bases, and the junction held 9 bases outside the gene matches. The CDR3 sequence is CASSWRTGGASEQYF. The CDR3 DNA sequence: TGTGCCAGCAGCTGGCGGACAGGGGGCGCGTCCGAGCAGTACTTC.

Comment on this clone: An end of the junction does not agree with germline; a read error may underlie this. The rearrangement joins TRBV18 to TRBJ1-3; D gene uncertain. The CDR3 has 13 amino acids. Germline V gives CDR1 KGHSH, CDR2 LQKENI. The DNA for the CDR3 is TGTGCCAGCTCAACGGTCGAGGCAGAAAGCTCCGATTTT. It is translated as CASSTVEAESSDF.

The chain combines TRBV9 with TRBJ2-2; D is ambiguous. The CDR3 length is 13 residues. V lost 1 base and J 4 bases, leaving 5 bases between the germline ends. The germline V gene encodes CDR1 SGDLS and CDR2 YYNGEE. CDR3 nucleotide sequence: TGTGCCAGCAGCGTATGGGGCACCGGGGAGCTGTTTTTT. Its protein product is CASSVWGTGELFF. Based on the CDR3 plus reference TRBV9 and TRBJ2-2, the full variable domain is DSGVTQTPKHLITATGQRVTLRCSPRSGDLSVYWYQQSLDQGLQFLIQYYNGEERAKGNILERFSAQQFPDLHSELNLSSLELGDSALYFCASSVWGTGELFFGEGSRLTVL.

This clone is a singleton in its sample. The V and J genes are TRBV4-2 and TRBJ1-2; D is ambiguous. Germline loops: CDR1 LGHNA, CDR2 YNFKEQ. V gave up 0 bases and J gave up 10 bases, with 9 bases separating them. The CDR3 runs 12 residues. The CDR3 nucleotides read TGTGCCAGCAGCCAAGATCGAGGTAACTACACCTTC. It is translated as CASSQDRGNYTF.

The chain carries TRBV4-1 and TRBJ1-5, with D possibly matching TRBD1 (6 bases). The CDR3 has 17 amino acids. Per germline, CDR1 MGHRA and CDR2 YSYEKL. Trimming cost V 0 bases and J 9 bases, with 21 bases left between them. CDR3 in amino acids: CASSQDRAGAVKGPQHF. In nucleotides, the CDR3 is TGCGCCAGCAGCCAAGATCGCGCAGGGGCCGTCAAGGGGCCCCAGCATTTT.

The chain employs TRBV28 and TRBJ1-1; 8 bases agree with TRBD1. Losses at the gene ends were 7 bases for V and 0 bases for J; bases not matched to a gene: 16. This CDR3 has 18 amino acids. CDR1 is MDHEN, CDR2 SYDVKM, per germline. This CDR3 is CASTPSAGQVYLNTEAFF. The CDR3 DNA reads TGTGCCAGCACTCCTTCGGCGGGACAGGTTTATTTGAACACTGAAGCTTTCTTT.

The chain uses TRBV10-3 and TRBJ2-4, with D possibly matching TRBD2 (5 bases). V lost 8 bases and J lost 7, with 12 bases in between. CDR1 is ENHRY, CDR2 SYGVKD, per germline. This CDR3 has 12 amino acids. CDR3 amino acids: CAIADPGNIQYF. CDR3 bases: TGTGCCATCGCGGACCCGGGGAACATTCAGTACTTC.

V usage is TRBV5-1 and J usage is TRBJ1-1; 8 bases map to TRBD1. Germline V gene sequence: CDR1 SGHRS, CDR2 YFSETQ. The V segment lost 3 bases and the J segment 2 bases; nucleotides outside the gene matches: 6. The CDR3 has 15 residues. The CDR3 DNA reads TGCGCCAGCAGCTCACGTGGGACAGGAAACACTGAAGCTTTCTTT. It translates to CASSSRGTGNTEAFF.

This clone has more than one count but fewer than ten. The V and J genes are TRBV24-1 and TRBJ1-4; 9 nucleotides align to TRBD1. The CDR3 totals 15 residues. The V gene's germline CDR1 is KGHDR and CDR2 SFDVKD. The V and J ends lost 3 bases and 8 bases, in that order; junction bases with no gene match: 6. This CDR3 reads CATSDPGQGREKLFF. The DNA for the CDR3 is TGTGCCACCAGTGATCCGGGACAGGGACGAGAAAAACTGTTTTTT.

The chain recombines TRBV30 with TRBJ2-2; 8 bases agree with TRBD1. CDR3 length equals 13 residues. V lost 0 bases, J lost 6 bases, and 0 bases stayed unmatched. Germline V gene sequence: CDR1 GTSNPN, CDR2 SVGIG (reference sequence). The CDR3 DNA is TGTGCCTGGAGTGTACAGGGGGCCGGGGAGCTGTTTTTT. Protein product: CAWSVQGAGELFF.

This clone was recorded a few times. The chain carries TRBV15 and TRBJ2-2; D is uncertain. The CDR3 runs to 11 residues. CDR1 and CDR2 (germline): LNHNV, YYDKDF (reference sequence). V gave up 8 bases and J gave up 1 base, with 2 bases separating them. The CDR3: CATQNTGELFF. The CDR3 DNA reads as TGTGCCACCCAGAACACCGGGGAGCTGTTTTTT.

The genes are TRBV5-8 and TRBJ2-1, with 7 bases aligning to TRBD1. The J segment lost 5 bases and the V segment lost 1 base, leaving 6 bases of the junction unmatched. CDR3 length equals 15 residues. Germline CDR1 and CDR2: SGHTS and YDEGEE. In nucleotides, the CDR3 is TGTGCCAGCAGCTTGTGGGGGACAGTTAACAATGAGCAGTTCTTC. Translation: CASSLWGTVNNEQFF.

The chain employs TRBV30 and TRBJ1-6; D remains ambiguous. Germline V CDR1 and CDR2: GTSNPN, SVGIG (reference sequence). Trimming removed 0 bases at V and 11 bases at J, with 2 bases between. The CDR3 runs 10 residues. The CDR3 nucleotides are TGTGCCTGGAGTGTACCACCCCTCCACTTT. This translates into CAWSVPPLHF.

This sequence joins TRBV5-1 and TRBJ1-6; D perhaps matches TRBD1 (6 bases). The CDR3 length is 16 residues. V was clipped by 2 bases and J by 7 bases, with 16 bases between them. Per germline, CDR1 SGHRS and CDR2 YFSETQ. The CDR3 reads CASSFVQGSVNSPLHF. CDR3 nucleotides: TGCGCCAGCAGCTTCGTACAGGGTAGTGTGAATTCACCCCTCCACTTT.

The chain links TRBV7-9 to TRBJ2-1, with TRBD2 as a possible D gene (5 bases). CDR1 and CDR2 (germline): SEHNR, FQNEAQ (reference sequence). V lost 7 bases, J lost 3 bases, and 13 bases lay in between. The CDR3 covers 14 residues. The CDR3 DNA follows: TGTGCCAGCAAAATAGGACTGAACTACAATGAGCAGTTCTTC. Translation gives CASKIGLNYNEQFF.

V gene TRBV5-5 combines with J gene TRBJ2-4; either TRBD1 or TRBD2 may fit D (6 bases each). Germline V CDR1 and CDR2: SGHKS, YYEKEE (reference sequence). Trimming stripped 0 bases from V and 7 bases from J, with 11 bases between. This CDR3 is 14 amino acids long. The CDR3 sequence is CASSLGGALNIQYF. The DNA of the CDR3 is TGTGCCAGCAGCTTGGGGGGGGCGCTGAACATTCAGTACTTC. The variable domain in full, completed from reference TRBV5-5 and TRBJ2-4, reads DAGVTQSPTHLIKTRGQQVTLRCSPISGHKSVSWYQQVLGQGPQFIFQYYEKEERGRGNFPDRFSARQFPNYSSELNVNALLLGDSALYLCASSLGGALNIQYFGAGTRLSVL.

The V call is TRBV13, the J call TRBJ2-2; no clear D. The CDR3 contains 19 residues. Germline CDR1 and CDR2: PRHDT and FYEKMQ (reference sequence). V was pared by 5 bases and J by 0 bases, with 22 bases between. This CDR3 reads CASSAIRVADNPNTGELFF. Written as DNA, the CDR3 is TGTGCCAGCAGCGCAATCCGGGTTGCCGATAATCCGAACACCGGGGAGCTGTTTTTT.